In this sample, the clone carrying this T cell receptor beta chain turned up once. Antigen specificity is unknown. From germline, CDR1 is MDHEN and CDR2 SYDVKM. The V and J ends lost 2 bases and 3 bases respectively, with 10 bases between them. CDR3 length: 14 residues. This sample stems from a study of shared clonotypes between healthy human individuals. Turning to the study itself: A couple of female and a few male donors aged 18 to 49 were enrolled. General study results and limits: Apart from blood, nothing was sampled; tissue repertoires likely differ. Generation probabilities were higher for clonotypes shared across all four sorted-subset donors than for unshared ones.

The repertoire was sequenced with immunoSEQ multiplex PCR; TCRdb's copy has only in-frame clones and lacks some. The sample carries millions of clones, 85% to 95% recorded once. The split of CD4+ cells yielded CD45RA+ naive and CD45RA-negative memory subsets. V gene TRBV28 combines with J gene TRBJ1-2; no reliable D call. This receptor was obtained from a young man in good health. Sequencing input: naive CD4+ T cells sorted from blood. Subset here: CD45RA+ positively selected. The CDR3 is CASSLRTGHYGYTF. As DNA, the CDR3 is TGTGCCAGCAGTTTAAGGACCGGACACTATGGCTACACCTTC.